This TCR beta chain was obtained from a study of T cell changes during pregnancy in multiple sclerosis. Method: immunoSEQ multiplex PCR; TCRdb's copy keeps in-frame clones and lacks some. The sample carries just over 60,000 clones, 92% recorded once. Germline loops: CDR1 ENHRY, CDR2 SYGVKD. V shed 10 bases and J 3 bases; nucleotides not matched to a gene: 8. This CDR3 is built from 14 residues. This TCR was recovered from a female donor in good health, enrolled as a control in a pregnancy study. The chain couples TRBV10-3 to TRBJ2-1; 8 nucleotides match TRBD2. The specimen comprised peripheral blood, sampled in the second trimester of pregnancy. CDR3 region: CATDSGTSYNEQFF. The CDR3 DNA follows: TGTGCCACCGATTCCGGGACTAGCTACAATGAGCAGTTCTTC.